Following are 27 T cell receptor beta chains from one sample sequenced in a study of shared clonotypes between healthy human individuals. Assay used: immunoSEQ multiplex PCR; TCRdb lists only in-frame clones, some missing. The table includes about 2 million clones, approximately 95% detected once. Naive CD8 cells lacked CD45RO, underwent positive selection for CCR7 and left out terminally differentiated effector memory CD45RA+ cells. The source material was naive CD8+ T cells sorted from blood. The receptors were sampled from a man aged 18 to 30 in good health.

V gene TRBV14 combines with J gene TRBJ2-7; no clear D gene. Germline lookup yields CDR1 SGHDN and CDR2 FVKESK. V was pared by 1 base and J by 3 bases, with 10 bases between. The CDR3 is made up of 14 amino acids. The CDR3 sequence is CASSQVAELYEQYF. The DNA for the CDR3 is TGTGCCAGCAGCCAAGTTGCAGAGCTCTACGAGCAGTACTTC. Full variable domain (remainder filled in from reference TRBV14 and TRBJ2-7): EAGVTQFPSHSVIEKGQTVTLRCDPISGHDNLYWYRRVMGKEIKFLLHFVKESKQDESGMPNNRFLAERTGGTYSTLKVQPAELEDSGVYFCASSQVAELYEQYFGPGTRLTVT.

This rearrangement joins TRBV5-1 to TRBJ2-7; 8 nucleotides agree with TRBD1. CDR1 and CDR2 (germline): SGHRS, YFSETQ. The CDR3 runs 16 residues. Trimming removed 4 bases from V and 0 bases from J; junction bases left unmatched: 9. In nucleotides, the CDR3 is TGCGCCAGCAGCCTCTCTGTAGACAGGGGCTCCTACGAGCAGTACTTC. The encoded protein is CASSLSVDRGSYEQYF.

The V gene is TRBV6-5, the J gene TRBJ2-7; a weak D match, TRBD2 (7 bases). Trimming removed 6 bases from V and 1 base from J, with 16 bases in between. CDR1 and CDR2 from the germline V gene are MNHEY and SVGAGI. The CDR3 is 15 amino acids. CDR3 sequence: CASSRTGGESYEQYF. The CDR3 DNA sequence: TGTGCCAGCAGCCGTACGGGGGGCGAGTCCTACGAGCAGTACTTC.

The chain couples TRBV10-2 to TRBJ2-2; 10 bases align to TRBD2. Germline values: CDR1 WSHSY, CDR2 SAAADI. V lost 6 bases and J lost 0; bases outside the gene matches: 4. The CDR3 sequence is 16 residues long. CDR3 protein: CASSGLAGANTGELFF. The CDR3 DNA reads as TGCGCCAGCAGCGGGCTAGCGGGGGCGAACACCGGGGAGCTGTTTTTT.

The chain has TRBV27 and TRBJ2-7; D gene ambiguous. V lost 1 base to trimming and J lost 3 bases, with 7 bases between them. CDR3 length: 13 residues. CDR1 and CDR2 (germline): MNHEY, SMNVEV (reference sequence). The CDR3 DNA is TGTGCCAGCAGTTTATTTCCCCTCTACGAGCAGTACTTC. Amino acids: CASSLFPLYEQYF.

The chain couples TRBV2 to TRBJ1-1, with TRBD1 identical over 10 bases. Germline V gene data show CDR1 as SNHLY and CDR2 as FYNNEI. The junction had 6 bases not matched to a gene; V was cut back by 6 bases and J by 5 bases. The length of the CDR3 is 14 residues. The CDR3 DNA is TGTGCCAGCAGACCCGGGACAGGGGTAACTGAAGCTTTCTTT. This gives the protein CASRPGTGVTEAFF.

This chain connects TRBV5-6 to TRBJ2-1; 7 bases are shared with TRBD1. The CDR3 is 14 amino acids. Germline CDR1 reads SGHDT; CDR2 reads YYEEEE. Trimming cost V 5 bases and J 2 bases; bases outside gene matches: 4. CDR3 residues: CASSYGTAYNEQFF. The CDR3 DNA reads TGTGCCAGCAGTTACGGGACAGCCTACAATGAGCAGTTCTTC.

This chain joins TRBV18 and TRBJ1-6; TRBD1 matches at 7 bases. The junction had 11 bases not matched to a gene; V was cut back by 2 bases and J by 7 bases. In germline, CDR1 is KGHSH, CDR2 LQKENI. CDR3 length equals 17 residues. The CDR3 region is CASSPSNPGTANSPLHF. In DNA form, the CDR3 reads TGTGCCAGCTCACCAAGCAACCCCGGGACAGCAAATTCACCCCTCCACTTT. The full variable domain, its missing parts supplied by reference TRBV18 and TRBJ1-6, is NAGVMQNPRHLVRRRGQEARLRCSPMKGHSHVYWYRQLPEEGLKFMVYLQKENIIDESGMPKERFSAEFPKEGPSILRIQQVVRGDSAAYFCASSPSNPGTANSPLHFGNGTRLTVT.

The J gene is TRBJ2-1, the V gene TRBV27; 9 positions agree with TRBD1. This CDR3 region has 14 residues. The germline CDR1 and CDR2 sequences are MNHEY and SMNVEV (reference sequence). The V and J ends lost 3 bases and 13 bases, in that order; junction bases with no gene match: 10. The CDR3 coding sequence is TGTGCCAGCAGTTTTGCCGGGACAGGGAAAAAACAGTTCTTC. As protein: CASSFAGTGKKQFF.

In regard to this clone: Different DNA sequences within this sample yield the same CDR3. V gene TRBV13 combines with J gene TRBJ2-7; 9 nucleotides line up with TRBD2. The length of the CDR3 is 14 residues. Unmatched junction bases numbered 3, after V lost 5 bases and J lost 1 base. The germline gives CDR1 PRHDT, CDR2 FYEKMQ (reference sequence). CDR3 in DNA: TGTGCCAGCAGCCCGGGACTAGCATCCTACGAGCAGTACTTC. Its protein is CASSPGLASYEQYF.

The V and J genes are TRBV28 and TRBJ2-7; TRBD1 is a possible D gene (5 bases). The CDR3 sequence is 12 residues long. Germline CDR1 and CDR2: MDHEN and SYDVKM. The V end was cut by 4 bases, the J end by 6 bases, with 10 bases between. This CDR3 is CASSWTPREQYF. Written as DNA, the CDR3 is TGTGCCAGCAGTTGGACACCTCGCGAGCAGTACTTC.

This rearrangement joins TRBV9 to TRBJ1-1; D unresolved. Between the trimmed V and J ends, which lost 3 bases and 1 base, there was a span of 7 bases. Germline V gene data show CDR1 as SGDLS and CDR2 as YYNGEE. The CDR3 is made up of 13 amino acids. CDR3 sequence reads: CASSGFQNTEAFF. The CDR3 DNA is TGTGCCAGCAGCGGTTTCCAGAACACTGAAGCTTTCTTT.

V is TRBV19 and J is TRBJ2-7, with D perhaps matching TRBD1 or TRBD2 (6 bases each). The CDR3 is 15 amino acids. Germline CDR1 and CDR2: LNHDA and SQIVND (reference sequence). V gave up 3 bases and J gave up 2 bases, with 14 bases separating them. The CDR3 sequence is CASSIYDGGTYEQYF. CDR3 bases: TGTGCCAGTAGTATTTACGACGGGGGCACCTACGAGCAGTACTTC.

The chain carries TRBV4-1 and TRBJ2-1; 12 nucleotides align to TRBD2. The CDR3 runs to 16 residues. CDR1 is MGHRA and CDR2 is YSYEKL in the germline V gene. The V gene end was trimmed by 5 bases and the J gene end by 3 bases; junction bases not matched to a gene: 5. CDR3 DNA sequence: TGCGCCAGCAGCTTCAGACTAGCGGGGGACTACAATGAGCAGTTCTTC. Protein product: CASSFRLAGDYNEQFF.

V gene TRBV2 combines with J gene TRBJ2-7; no firm D call. The CDR3 is 16 amino acids. CDR1 is SNHLY, CDR2 FYNNEI, per germline. V was clipped by 0 bases and J by 5 bases, with 17 bases between them. Here the CDR3 DNA reads TGTGCCAGCAGTGAAGCAAACGTAAGGGTTCCGGACGAGCAGTACTTC. Translated, it gives CASSEANVRVPDEQYF.

The chain couples TRBV28 to TRBJ1-3; no firm D call. The length of the CDR3 is 14 residues. The V end was cut by 8 bases, the J end by 4 bases, with 15 bases between. Germline V gene data show CDR1 as MDHEN and CDR2 as SYDVKM. CDR3 sequence reads: CASGPLGWGNTIYF. CDR3 coding DNA: TGTGCCAGCGGCCCGTTGGGGTGGGGAAACACCATATATTTT.

The chain couples TRBV19 to TRBJ1-1; TRBD1 might be the D (5 bases). V dropped 6 bases and J dropped 5 bases, with 19 bases sitting between them. The CDR3 sequence is 15 residues long. Per germline, CDR1 LNHDA and CDR2 SQIVND (reference sequence). The CDR3: CASSPVPGGWTEAFF. CDR3 nucleotide sequence: TGTGCCAGTAGCCCCGTCCCGGGGGGTTGGACTGAAGCTTTCTTT.

This sequence joins TRBV29-1 and TRBJ2-5; D perhaps matches TRBD2 (6 bases). The CDR3 is 15 residues long. Germline lookup yields CDR1 SQVTM and CDR2 ANQGSEA. Trimming removed 2 bases from V and 2 bases from J, with 15 bases in between. The chain's CDR3 is CSVEFKELAQETQYF. The CDR3 coding sequence is TGCAGCGTTGAATTCAAGGAACTAGCTCAAGAGACCCAGTACTTC.

Worth noting for this clone: The junction and the germline gene differ at one end; a read error may be behind it. The chain recombines TRBV5-1 with TRBJ1-2; D might be TRBD1 (5 bases). Germline CDR1 reads SGHRS; CDR2 reads YFSETQ. There are 14 residues in the CDR3. The CDR3: CASSPGGEAYGYAF. The DNA for the CDR3 is TGCGCCAGCAGCCCCGGGGGAGAGGCCTATGGCTACGCCTTC.

The V gene is TRBV19, the J gene TRBJ2-5, with a possible D match to TRBD2 (5 bases). This CDR3 contains 17 residues. Germline CDR1 is LNHDA and CDR2 is SQIVND (reference sequence). The ends were cut back, 4 bases at V and 0 bases at J, with 18 bases in the middle. DNA of the CDR3: TGTGCCAGTAGTAGCCGACTAACTAGGGCTAACCAAGAGACCCAGTACTTC. This gives the protein CASSSRLTRANQETQYF. The full variable domain, completed using reference TRBV19 and TRBJ2-5, is DGGITQSPKYLFRKEGQNVTLSCEQNLNHDAMYWYRQDPGQGLRLIYYSQIVNDFQKGDIAEGYSVSREKKESFPLTVTSAQKNPTAFYLCASSSRLTRANQETQYFGPGTRLLVL.

The chain links TRBV13 to TRBJ1-2; D perhaps matches TRBD1 (5 bases). CDR1 and CDR2 from the germline V gene are PRHDT and FYEKMQ (reference sequence). The CDR3 is 13 residues long. V was shortened by 5 bases and J by 0 bases, with 7 bases between the two germline ends. The CDR3 DNA follows: TGTGCCAGCAGCCCGGGGGCTAACTATGGCTACACCTTC. Amino acids: CASSPGANYGYTF.

The chain couples TRBV5-4 to TRBJ1-2, with TRBD1 identical over 12 bases. The CDR3 is 16 amino acids. Germline loops: CDR1 SGHNT, CDR2 YYREEE (reference sequence). With 6 bases clipped from V and 6 bases from J, the junction kept 12 bases outside the gene matches. CDR3: CASIPSAGQGADGYTF. DNA of the CDR3: TGTGCCAGCATACCATCAGCGGGACAGGGGGCCGATGGCTACACCTTC. Together with reference TRBV5-4 and TRBJ1-2, the CDR3 gives the full variable domain: ETGVTQSPTHLIKTRGQQVTLRCSSQSGHNTVSWYQQALGQGPQFIFQYYREEENGRGNFPPRFSGLQFPNYSSELNVNALELDDSALYLCASIPSAGQGADGYTFGSGTRLTVV.

A single count supports this clone. The gene calls are TRBV4-3 and TRBJ2-7, with TRBD1 identical over 7 bases. V dropped 4 bases and J dropped 2; count of bases not matched to a gene: 8. Germline V gives CDR1 LGHNA, CDR2 YSLEER. The CDR3 spans 15 residues. The CDR3 DNA sequence: TGCGCCAGCAGCCCAGGGGGAACCGACACCTACGAGCAGTACTTC. This gives the protein CASSPGGTDTYEQYF.

This clone was recorded only once. The chain combines TRBV9 with TRBJ2-2, with TRBD2 matching over 7 bases. The ends lost 0 bases at V and 1 base at J; junction bases unmatched: 3. In germline, CDR1 is SGDLS, CDR2 YYNGEE. CDR3 length: 16 residues. Written as DNA, the CDR3 is TGTGCCAGCAGCGTAGATCTAGCGGTGAACACCGGGGAGCTGTTTTTT. Translation gives CASSVDLAVNTGELFF.

Comment on this clone: Other DNA sequences in the sample encode the same CDR3. This chain links TRBV4-1 with TRBJ2-7; 10 positions match TRBD1. Germline V gene lookup returns CDR1 MGHRA and CDR2 YSYEKL. The CDR3 consists of 14 residues. Trimming took 4 bases from V and 4 from J; bases not matched to a gene: 4. The CDR3 is CASSPRTGGYEQYF. CDR3 in DNA: TGCGCCAGCAGCCCCAGGACAGGGGGGTACGAGCAGTACTTC.

V usage is TRBV7-8 and J usage is TRBJ1-1, with D uncertain. The V gene lost 1 base and the J gene lost 1 base, with 7 bases spanning the gap. This CDR3 is 14 amino acids long. CDR1 is SGHVS and CDR2 is FQNEAQ in the germline V gene. In DNA form, the CDR3 reads TGTGCCAGCAGCTTAGAACTTTGGAACACTGAAGCTTTCTTT. The encoded protein is CASSLELWNTEAFF.

The rearrangement uses TRBV28 and TRBJ2-5; D ambiguous. Deletions cut 3 bases from V and 0 bases from J, with 11 bases between. Germline V lookup: CDR1 MDHEN, CDR2 SYDVKM. This CDR3 region has 15 residues. The CDR3 here is CASSFGEANQETQYF. The CDR3 DNA reads as TGTGCCAGCAGTTTCGGAGAGGCGAACCAAGAGACCCAGTACTTC.